The next 20 T cell receptor beta chains were all read from a single sample in a study of blood T cell repertoires in COVID-19. Here immunoSEQ multiplex PCR was the method, and the copy in TCRdb shows in-frame clones only, minus some. The sample yields about 220,000 clones, approximately 80% seen once. The sample consisted of peripheral blood. All receptors come from a human donor in a cohort sampled during active COVID-19.

This clone was seen more than once but under ten times. V and J are TRBV19 and TRBJ2-7; D may be TRBD1 (6 bases). CDR3 size: 14 residues. V lost 0 bases to trimming and J lost 2 bases, with 8 bases between them. The germline CDR1 and CDR2 sequences are LNHDA and SQIVND (reference sequence). The CDR3: CASSIDRDTYEQYF. The DNA for the CDR3 is TGTGCCAGTAGTATAGATCGGGACACCTACGAGCAGTACTTC.

V gene TRBV7-3 combines with J gene TRBJ1-1; the D is unclear. The germline V and J ends were trimmed by 5 bases and 8 bases, with 21 bases remaining between them. In germline, CDR1 is SGHTA, CDR2 FQGTGA. CDR3 length: 15 amino acids. The CDR3 sequence: CASSPTRGGNSEAFF. The CDR3 DNA reads as TGTGCCAGCAGCCCCACAAGAGGAGGGAATTCCGAAGCTTTCTTT.

The chain combines TRBV7-3 with TRBJ1-1; D is undetermined. V was clipped by 6 bases and J by 4 bases, with 12 bases between them. Germline-derived CDR1 and CDR2 are SGHTA and FQGTGA. The CDR3 has 13 amino acids. The CDR3 DNA follows: TGTGCCAGCAGTCTCGAGCGACTCACTGAAGCTTTCTTT. This gives the protein CASSLERLTEAFF.

Turning to this clone: A read error may account for a junction end that differs from germline. The chain is built from TRBV5-5 and TRBJ2-5; 8 nucleotides align to TRBD2. Germline CDR1 reads SGHKS; CDR2 reads YYEKEE (reference sequence). The length of the CDR3 is 14 residues. The CDR3 sequence: CASSFSGEEEAQYF. CDR3 in DNA: TGTGCCAGCAGTTTTAGCGGGGAGGAAGAGGCCCAGTACTTC. The full variable domain, completed using reference TRBV5-5 and TRBJ2-5, is DAGVTQSPTHLIKTRGQQVTLRCSPISGHKSVSWYQQVLGQGPQFIFQYYEKEERGRGNFPDRFSARQFPNYSSELNVNALLLGDSALYLCASSFSGEEEAQYFGPGTRLLVL.

V gene TRBV7-2 combines with J gene TRBJ1-6; D is uncertain. The V end was cut by 5 bases, the J end by 8 bases, with 4 bases between. Per the germline V gene, CDR1 is SGHTA and CDR2 is FQGNSA. This CDR3 has 11 amino acids. The CDR3 DNA sequence: TGTGCCAGCAGCCGCGATTCACCCCTCCACTTT. Its translation is CASSRDSPLHF.

The chain uses TRBV19 and TRBJ2-2; tentative D call: TRBD1 (5 bases). The CDR3 consists of 17 residues. Trimming removed 3 bases at V and 3 bases at J, with 17 bases between. Germline V lookup: CDR1 LNHDA, CDR2 SQIVND (reference sequence). The CDR3 region is CASSINQGAQHTGELFF. The CDR3 bases are TGTGCCAGTAGTATTAACCAGGGTGCACAACACACCGGGGAGCTGTTTTTT.

The J gene is TRBJ1-2, the V gene TRBV19; the D is unclear. Germline lookup yields CDR1 LNHDA and CDR2 SQIVND (reference sequence). Trimming took 5 bases from V and 0 from J, leaving 25 bases between them. The CDR3 is 19 amino acids. The CDR3 DNA is TGTGCCAGTAGTGTTCCACTCGGGTCGGCAACGGCCTCTAACTATGGCTACACCTTC. Translation: CASSVPLGSATASNYGYTF. Full variable domain (missing parts from reference TRBV19 and TRBJ1-2): DGGITQSPKYLFRKEGQNVTLSCEQNLNHDAMYWYRQDPGQGLRLIYYSQIVNDFQKGDIAEGYSVSREKKESFPLTVTSAQKNPTAFYLCASSVPLGSATASNYGYTFGSGTRLTVV.

The chain couples TRBV2 to TRBJ2-5, with D uncertain. Trimming took 3 bases from V and 0 from J, leaving 5 bases between them. Looked up from germline, CDR1 is SNHLY and CDR2 is FYNNEI. The CDR3 length is 13 residues. This chain's CDR3 is CASSEGHQETQYF. CDR3 DNA sequence: TGTGCCAGCAGTGAGGGCCACCAAGAGACCCAGTACTTC.

The chain employs TRBV2 and TRBJ1-5; D remains unclear. Per germline, CDR1 SNHLY and CDR2 FYNNEI. This CDR3 has 14 amino acids. V was cut by 2 bases and J by 8 bases, with 13 bases left in between. The CDR3 here is CASSEPGYGEPQHF. The CDR3 DNA sequence: TGTGCCAGCAGTGAACCCGGTTACGGGGAGCCCCAGCATTTT.

A single count supports this clone. V is TRBV14 and J is TRBJ2-5, with D possibly TRBD1 on 6 matching bases. Germline V lookup: CDR1 SGHDN, CDR2 FVKESK. Trimming took off 4 bases at V and 1 base at J, with 13 bases between the two ends. This CDR3 spans 15 amino acids. The CDR3 here is CASSPPRQVQETQYF. The CDR3 coding sequence is TGTGCCAGCAGCCCCCCCAGACAGGTCCAAGAGACCCAGTACTTC.

This clone came up a few times. A junction boundary mismatches the germline segment, possibly from a read error. This chain uses TRBV7-7 with TRBJ2-5, with 7 bases identical to TRBD2. The V gene's germline CDR1 is SSHAT and CDR2 FNYEAQ (reference sequence). The CDR3 is 15 amino acids. Here the CDR3 DNA reads TGTGCTAGCAGCTTAATGGGGGGGAGCCAAGAGACCCAGTACTTC. It is translated as CASSLMGGSQETQYF.

At least ten counts were recorded for this clone. This rearrangement joins TRBV19 to TRBJ1-1; TRBD1 might be the D (6 bases). Germline V gives CDR1 LNHDA, CDR2 SQIVND (reference sequence). The length of the CDR3 is 15 residues. The CDR3 loop is CAIKKGPGARAEAFF. As DNA, the CDR3 is TGTGCGATCAAAAAGGGTCCAGGGGCTCGCGCTGAAGCTTTCTTT.

This clone was counted a single time. The genes are TRBV20-1 and TRBJ1-1, with 7 bases that match TRBD1. Germline values: CDR1 DFQATT, CDR2 SNEGSKA (reference sequence). The CDR3 has 12 residues. With V trimmed by 3 bases and J by 9 bases, 7 bases remained unmatched. The CDR3 spells CSASGVTGKAFF. In nucleotides, the CDR3 is TGCAGTGCTAGTGGGGTGACAGGGAAAGCTTTCTTT.

The rearrangement uses TRBV4-3 and TRBJ1-1, with 9 bases that match TRBD1. CDR3 size: 18 residues. After removal of 0 bases from V and 4 bases from J, the junction contained 12 bases not matched to a gene. Germline CDR1 is LGHNA and CDR2 is YSLEER. The CDR3 DNA is TGCGCCAGCAGCCAAGATGTAGGACAGGGGAAAATAGGCACTGAAGCTTTCTTT. As protein: CASSQDVGQGKIGTEAFF.

This CDR3 is CAGGGQGNYNEQFF. CDR3 sequence (DNA): TGTGCCGGGGGAGGACAGGGGAACTACAATGAGCAGTTCTTC. The V call is TRBV6-5, the J call TRBJ2-1; 9 bases fit TRBD1. The CDR3 is made up of 14 amino acids. The V segment lost 11 bases and the J segment 3 bases; nucleotides outside the gene matches: 8. Germline-derived CDR1 and CDR2 are MNHEY and SVGAGI.

The V gene is TRBV7-3, the J gene TRBJ2-5; tentative D call: TRBD1 (6 bases). V shed 3 bases and J shed 2 bases, with 13 bases lying between them. Germline V gene sequence: CDR1 SGHTA, CDR2 FQGTGA. The CDR3 loop spans 15 amino acids. The CDR3 loop reads CASSFSSGTQETQYF. The CDR3 nucleotides read TGTGCCAGCAGCTTTTCATCCGGGACACAAGAGACCCAGTACTTC.

The chain uses TRBV4-3 and TRBJ1-2; tentative D call: TRBD1 (6 bases). The V end lost 1 base, the J end lost 3 bases, and 12 bases lay between the germline ends. This CDR3 region has 15 residues. Germline lookup yields CDR1 LGHNA and CDR2 YSLEER. In DNA, the CDR3 is TGCGCCAGCAGCCAAGTGAACAGGGAGTACTATGGCTACACCTTC. Translating gives CASSQVNREYYGYTF.

This clone was seen only a few times. The chain joins TRBV27 to TRBJ1-6, with D uncertain. Germline V lookup: CDR1 MNHEY, CDR2 SMNVEV (reference sequence). The CDR3 length is 13 residues. V lost 5 bases, J lost 9 bases, and 11 bases lay in between. CDR3 in amino acids: CASSPRFVSPLHF. Here the CDR3 DNA reads TGTGCCAGCAGTCCCCGTTTTGTTTCACCCCTCCACTTT.

The CDR3 sequence is CARAYEQYF. CDR3 nucleotides: TGTGCCAGGGCTTACGAGCAGTACTTC. This chain links TRBV28 with TRBJ2-7; no definite D call. CDR1 and CDR2 (germline): MDHEN, SYDVKM. The CDR3 runs 9 residues. Trimming took off 9 bases at V and 4 bases at J, with 4 bases between the two ends.

V is TRBV30 and J is TRBJ1-5; perhaps TRBD1 as D (6 bases). The CDR3 loop spans 16 amino acids. V was shortened by 2 bases and J by 3 bases, with 17 bases between the two germline ends. Germline CDR1 is GTSNPN and CDR2 is SVGIG (reference sequence). The CDR3 DNA reads TGTGCCTGGAGTAGACTGGGAACAGGGAACAATCAGCCCCAGCATTTT. Amino acids: CAWSRLGTGNNQPQHF.